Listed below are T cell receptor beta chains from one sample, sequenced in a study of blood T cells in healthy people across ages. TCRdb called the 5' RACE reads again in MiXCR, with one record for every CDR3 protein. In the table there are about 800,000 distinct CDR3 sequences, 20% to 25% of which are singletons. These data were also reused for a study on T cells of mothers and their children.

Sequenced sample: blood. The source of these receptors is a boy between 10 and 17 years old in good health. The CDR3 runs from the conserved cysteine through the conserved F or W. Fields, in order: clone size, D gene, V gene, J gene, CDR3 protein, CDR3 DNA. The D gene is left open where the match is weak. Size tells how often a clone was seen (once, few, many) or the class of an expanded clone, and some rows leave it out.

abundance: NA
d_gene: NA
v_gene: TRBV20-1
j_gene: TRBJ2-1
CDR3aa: CSANIAARTANEQFF
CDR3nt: TGCAGTGCTAACATAGCGGCAAGGACAGCAAATGAGCAGTTCTTC

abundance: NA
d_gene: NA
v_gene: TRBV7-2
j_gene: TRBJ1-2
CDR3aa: CASRPDSARGGYTF
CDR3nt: TGTGCCAGCAGGCCGGACAGTGCCCGGGGGGGCTACACCTTC

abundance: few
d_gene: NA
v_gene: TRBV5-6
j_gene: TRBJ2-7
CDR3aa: CASSTEMRGYEQYF
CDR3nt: TGTGCCAGCAGCACCGAAATGCGGGGATACGAGCAGTACTTC

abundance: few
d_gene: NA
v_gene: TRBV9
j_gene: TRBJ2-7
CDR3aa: CASSEGGEQYF
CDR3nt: TGTGCCAGCAGCGAGGGGGGTGAGCAGTACTTC

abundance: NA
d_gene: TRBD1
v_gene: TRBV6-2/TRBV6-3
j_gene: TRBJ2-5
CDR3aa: CASRQGLGFATQETQYF
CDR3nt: TGTGCCAGCAGACAGGGGTTAGGTTTCGCGACACAAGAGACCCAGTACTTC

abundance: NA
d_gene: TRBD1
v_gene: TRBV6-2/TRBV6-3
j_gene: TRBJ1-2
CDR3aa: CASTPTGAYGYAF
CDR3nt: TGTGCCAGCACGCCTACAGGGGCCTATGGCTACGCCTTC

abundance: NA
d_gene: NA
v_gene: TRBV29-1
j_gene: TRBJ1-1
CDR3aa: CSVCGQWGTEAFF
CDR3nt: TGCAGCGTCTGCGGTCAATGGGGCACTGAAGCTTTCTTT

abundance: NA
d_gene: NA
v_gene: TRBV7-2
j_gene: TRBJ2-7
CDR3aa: CASSSTLSSEQYF
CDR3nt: TGTGCCAGCAGCTCAACACTCAGTTCCGAGCAGTACTTC

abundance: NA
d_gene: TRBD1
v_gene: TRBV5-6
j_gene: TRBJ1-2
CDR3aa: CASSLPSSGGRGYTF
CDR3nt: TGTGCCAGCAGTTTACCCAGCTCAGGGGGCCGTGGCTACACCTTC

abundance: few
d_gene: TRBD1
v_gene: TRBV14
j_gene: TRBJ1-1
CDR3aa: CASSQRQGRNTEAFF
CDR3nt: TGTGCCAGCAGCCAAAGACAGGGAAGGAACACTGAAGCTTTCTTT

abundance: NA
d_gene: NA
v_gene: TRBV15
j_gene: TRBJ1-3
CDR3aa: CATSITKTASGNTIYF
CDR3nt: TGTGCCACCAGCATTACGAAGACTGCCTCTGGAAACACCATATATTTT

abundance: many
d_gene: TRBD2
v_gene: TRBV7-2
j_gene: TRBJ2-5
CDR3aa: CASSPGLAGGRETQYF
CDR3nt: TGTGCCAGCAGCCCTGGACTAGCGGGGGGCAGGGAGACCCAGTACTTC

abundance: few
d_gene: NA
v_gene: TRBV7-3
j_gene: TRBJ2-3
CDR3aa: CASSLTKGTDTQYF
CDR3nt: TGTGCCAGCAGCTTAACGAAGGGCACAGATACGCAGTATTTT

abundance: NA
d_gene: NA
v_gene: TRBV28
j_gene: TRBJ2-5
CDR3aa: CASSSGEAETQYF
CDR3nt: TGTGCCAGCAGTTCCGGGGAGGCAGAGACCCAGTACTTC

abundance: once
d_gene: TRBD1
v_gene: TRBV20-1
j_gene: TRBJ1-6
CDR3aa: CSAYDRGYSPLHF
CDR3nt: TGCAGTGCCTACGACAGGGGATATTCACCCCTCCACTTT

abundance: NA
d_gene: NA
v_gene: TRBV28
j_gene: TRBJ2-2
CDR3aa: CASSNGGLGRRGELFF
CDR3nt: TGTGCCAGCAGCAACGGAGGGCTGGGACGAAGGGGGGAGCTGTTTTTT

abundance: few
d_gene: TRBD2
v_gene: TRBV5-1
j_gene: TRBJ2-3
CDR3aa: CASSLNSGGAGTDTQYF
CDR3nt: TGCGCCAGCAGCTTGAATTCCGGGGGGGCCGGCACAGATACGCAGTATTTT

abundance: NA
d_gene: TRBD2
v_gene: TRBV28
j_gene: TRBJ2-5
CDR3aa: CASSFRRTRRQETQYF
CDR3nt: TGTGCCAGCAGTTTCCGTAGGACTAGACGACAAGAGACCCAGTACTTC

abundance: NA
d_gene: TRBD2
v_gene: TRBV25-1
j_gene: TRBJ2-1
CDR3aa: CASSEGGLAGGEQFF
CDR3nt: TGTGCCAGCAGCGAGGGGGGACTAGCGGGAGGGGAGCAGTTCTTC

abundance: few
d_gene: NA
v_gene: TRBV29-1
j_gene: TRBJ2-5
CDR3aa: CSVRDQARETQYF
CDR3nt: TGCAGCGTCAGGGACCAAGCCAGGGAGACCCAGTACTTC

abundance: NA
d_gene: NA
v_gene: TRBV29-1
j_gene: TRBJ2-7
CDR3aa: CSVKTGTLEQYF
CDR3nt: TGCAGCGTGAAAACAGGGACGCTCGAGCAGTACTTC

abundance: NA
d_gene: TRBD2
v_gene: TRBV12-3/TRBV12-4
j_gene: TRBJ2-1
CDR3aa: CASSGTSGAYNEQFF
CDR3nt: TGTGCCAGCAGCGGGACTAGCGGGGCCTACAATGAGCAGTTCTTC

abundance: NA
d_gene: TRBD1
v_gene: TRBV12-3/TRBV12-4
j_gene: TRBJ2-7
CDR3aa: CASSKPGTGYEQYF
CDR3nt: TGTGCCAGCAGTAAACCCGGGACAGGGTACGAGCAGTACTTC

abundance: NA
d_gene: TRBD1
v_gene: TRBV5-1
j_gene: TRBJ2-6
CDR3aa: CASSAATGAGGANVLTF
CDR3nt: TGCGCCAGCAGCGCAGCGACAGGGGCGGGAGGGGCCAACGTCCTGACTTTC

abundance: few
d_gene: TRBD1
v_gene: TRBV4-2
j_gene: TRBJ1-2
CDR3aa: CASSQGQGENYGYTF
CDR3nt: TGTGCCAGCAGCCAAGGACAGGGGGAAAACTATGGCTACACCTTC

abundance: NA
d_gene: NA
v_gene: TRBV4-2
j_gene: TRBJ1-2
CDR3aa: CASSQEKGGYTF
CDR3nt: TGTGCCAGCAGCCAAGAGAAAGGGGGCTACACCTTC

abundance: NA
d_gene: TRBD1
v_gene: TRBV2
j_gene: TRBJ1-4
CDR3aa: CASSLLQGESEKLFF
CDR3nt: TGTGCCAGCAGCTTGCTACAGGGGGAGAGTGAAAAACTGTTTTTT

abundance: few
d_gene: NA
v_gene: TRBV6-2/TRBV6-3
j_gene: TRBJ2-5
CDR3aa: CASSYDQDMEETQYF
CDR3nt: TGTGCCAGCAGTTACGACCAAGACATGGAAGAGACCCAGTACTTC

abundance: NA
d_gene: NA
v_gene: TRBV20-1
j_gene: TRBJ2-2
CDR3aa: CSASGAGQTGELFF
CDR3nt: TGCAGTGCTAGCGGGGCAGGTCAAACCGGGGAGCTGTTTTTT

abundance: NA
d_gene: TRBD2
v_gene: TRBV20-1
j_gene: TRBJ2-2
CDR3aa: CSARTSATNTGELFF
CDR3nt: TGCAGTGCTCGGACTAGCGCGACGAACACCGGGGAGCTGTTTTTT

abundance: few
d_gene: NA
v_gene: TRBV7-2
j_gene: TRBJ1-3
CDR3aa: CASSHDSSGNTIYF
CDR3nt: TGTGCCAGCAGCCATGACAGCTCTGGAAACACCATATATTTT

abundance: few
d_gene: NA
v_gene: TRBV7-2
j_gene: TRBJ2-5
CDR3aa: CASSLGLLPNAETQYF
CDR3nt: TGTGCCAGCAGCTTAGGACTGCTCCCTAATGCAGAGACCCAGTACTTC

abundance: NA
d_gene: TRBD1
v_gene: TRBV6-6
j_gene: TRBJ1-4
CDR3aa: CASREPTGGEKLFF
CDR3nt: TGTGCCAGCAGAGAACCGACAGGGGGGGAAAAACTGTTTTTT

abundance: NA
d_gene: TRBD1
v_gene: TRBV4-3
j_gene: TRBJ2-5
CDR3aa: CASSRYRGEETQYF
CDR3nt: TGCGCCAGCAGCCGTTACAGGGGAGAAGAGACCCAGTACTTC

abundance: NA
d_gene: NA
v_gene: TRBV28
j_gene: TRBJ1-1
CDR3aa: CASSWDPVRVNTEAFF
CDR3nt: TGTGCCAGCAGTTGGGATCCTGTCAGAGTGAACACTGAAGCTTTCTTT

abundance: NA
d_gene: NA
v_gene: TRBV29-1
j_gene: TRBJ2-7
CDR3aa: CSVHTVIGEQYF
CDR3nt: TGCAGCGTTCATACCGTGATCGGTGAGCAGTACTTC

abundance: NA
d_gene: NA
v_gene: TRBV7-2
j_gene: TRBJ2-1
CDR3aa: CASSRDPENEQFF
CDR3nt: TGTGCCAGCAGCCGGGACCCGGAGAATGAGCAGTTCTTC

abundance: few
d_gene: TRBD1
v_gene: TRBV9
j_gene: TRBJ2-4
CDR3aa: CASSPLQGAKNIQYF
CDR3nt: TGTGCCAGCAGCCCTTTACAGGGGGCCAAAAACATTCAGTACTTC